The rows below give T cell receptor beta chains drawn from one sample of a study of blood T cell repertoires in COVID-19. Profiled with immunoSEQ multiplex PCR; TCRdb holds only in-frame clones, not every one. The table shows 55,000 to 70,000 clones, with roughly 84% occurring only once. The specimen was peripheral blood. The receptors were sampled from a woman between 18 and 29 years old with acute or convalescent COVID-19. CDR3s include the opening cysteine and the closing phenylalanine or tryptophan. A D gene is named only where the DNA matches it firmly. Expanded clones get a size class; other rows say once, few or many, or leave the size out.

abundance,v_gene,d_gene,len,j_gene,CDR3nt,CDR3aa
.,TRBV6-5,TRBD1,14,TRBJ1-2,TGTGCCAGCAGTTACCTACAGGGGATAGGTGGCTACACCTTC,CASSYLQGIGGYTF
.,TRBV6-4,TRBD2,14,TRBJ2-1,TGTGCCAGCAGTAACAGCGGGGATAGGAATGAGCAGTTCTTC,CASSNSGDRNEQFF
.,TRBV21-1,.,14,TRBJ2-3,TGTGCCAGCGAGACTAGACGGGTCACAGATACGCAGTATTTT,CASETRRVTDTQYF
few,TRBV29-1,TRBD1,14,TRBJ1-1,TGCAGCGGATGGGACAGGATTATGAACACTGAAGCTTTCTTT,CSGWDRIMNTEAFF
.,TRBV6-6,.,13,TRBJ1-4,TGTGCCAGCAGTTACTCCGTACCCGGGGAACTGTTTTTT,CASSYSVPGELFF
once,TRBV21-1,.,16,TRBJ2-7,TGTGCCAGCAGCGCTGGGACACCTCCCCGTCCACCCGAGCAGTACTTC,CASSAGTPPRPPEQYF
.,TRBV19,.,18,TRBJ2-1,TGTGCCAGTAGTAACCGTCCTGACGGGGTCCCTCGAAGCAATGAGCAGTTCTTC,CASSNRPDGVPRSNEQFF
.,TRBV4-3,TRBD2,16,TRBJ2-1,TGCGCCAGCAGCCAAGACGCTAGCGGGAGGGGTTATGAGCAGTTCTTC,CASSQDASGRGYEQFF
.,TRBV4-1,TRBD1,14,TRBJ1-1,TGCGCCAGCAGCCAATCACAGGGGAAAGAACGAGCTTTCTTT,CASSQSQGKERAFF
.,TRBV11-2,TRBD2,15,TRBJ2-1,TGTGCCAGCAGCTTGGACCCAAGCGGGGGCAATGAGCAGTTCTTC,CASSLDPSGGNEQFF